Presented here are 9 T cell receptor beta chains from one specimen sequenced in a study of neurological immune-mediated disorders. TCRdb itself ran the 5' RACE reads through MiXCR, one entry per CDR3 protein. The table lists 50,000 or so distinct CDR3 sequences, over 3% of them singletons, with 5.5% to 6% in the top ten. The material sequenced was PBMCs. Receptor source: a man aged 40-50 years with multiple sclerosis.

This clonotype has ten or more counts. The chain has TRBV24-1 and TRBJ2-1, with D possibly being TRBD2 (5 bases). Per germline, CDR1 KGHDR and CDR2 SFDVKD. This CDR3 contains 16 residues. V gave up 0 bases and J gave up 1 base, with 9 bases separating them. This CDR3 reads CATSDLRSGSYNEQFF. The CDR3 DNA reads TGTGCCACCAGTGATTTGCGAAGCGGATCCTACAATGAGCAGTTCTTC.

The table lists this clonotype with many counts. The V and J genes are TRBV12-3 or TRBV12-4 and TRBJ2-3, with 7 bases aligning to TRBD1. CDR3 length equals 17 residues. With 0 bases clipped from V and 1 base from J, the junction kept 7 bases outside the gene matches. The CDR3 DNA reads as TGTGCCAGCAGTTTAGCCCAGGGGGTTGAGGGCACAGATACGCAGTATTTT. The encoded protein is CASSLAQGVEGTDTQYF.

This clonotype was observed many times. This rearrangement joins TRBV29-1 to TRBJ2-5; 9 bases fit TRBD2. V lost 6 bases, J lost 4 bases, and 9 bases stayed unmatched. Germline V gene data show CDR1 as SQVTM and CDR2 as ANQGSEA. The CDR3 length is 14 residues. The CDR3 DNA is TGCAGCGTCTTGCGGGGGGGGGGCTTAGAGACCCAGTACTTC. This sequence encodes CSVLRGGGLETQYF.

At least ten counts were recorded for this clonotype. The rearrangement uses TRBV7-9 and TRBJ2-1; the D gene is possibly TRBD1 (5 bases). Looked up from germline, CDR1 is SEHNR and CDR2 is FQNEAQ (reference sequence). This CDR3 is built from 14 residues. Between the trimmed V and J ends, which lost 3 bases and 5 bases, there was a span of 11 bases. CDR3 nucleotide sequence: TGTGCCAGCAGCTTCAGGGTCGAGGACAATGAGCAGTTCTTC. Translating it yields CASSFRVEDNEQFF.

There are many counts of this clonotype. This sequence joins TRBV7-9 and TRBJ1-4; no reliable D call. V lost 1 base and J lost 6, with 9 bases in between. Per germline, CDR1 SEHNR and CDR2 FQNEAQ (reference sequence). The CDR3 is 14 residues long. In nucleotides, the CDR3 is TGTGCCAGCAGCTTAGGGGCAGGACATGAAAAACTGTTTTTT. Translated: CASSLGAGHEKLFF. Combining the CDR3 with reference TRBV7-9 and TRBJ1-4 gives the whole variable domain DTGVSQNPRHKITKRGQNVTFRCDPISEHNRLYWYRQTLGQGPEFLTYFQNEAQLEKSRLLSDRFSAERPKGSFSTLEIQRTEQGDSAMYLCASSLGAGHEKLFFGSGTQLSVL.

This clonotype has only a few counts. The chain combines TRBV7-9 with TRBJ2-5; possibly TRBD2 for D (5 bases). V gave up 3 bases and J gave up 4 bases, with 15 bases separating them. CDR3 length equals 15 residues. Germline CDR1 SEHNR, CDR2 FQNEAQ (reference sequence). The CDR3 loop reads CASSLWPAEGETQYF. CDR3 DNA sequence: TGTGCCAGCAGCTTGTGGCCAGCCGAGGGAGAGACCCAGTACTTC.

This clonotype was detected ten times or more. The chain employs TRBV4-2 and TRBJ2-3; D call uncertain. Trimming pared 3 bases from V and 6 bases from J, leaving 16 bases between. This CDR3 comprises 15 residues. Germline V lookup: CDR1 LGHNA, CDR2 YNFKEQ. CDR3 in amino acids: CASSHGPPGRDTQYF. As DNA, the CDR3 is TGTGCCAGCAGCCACGGCCCTCCGGGTCGGGATACGCAGTATTTT.

This clonotype showed up many times. The genes are TRBV10-3 and TRBJ1-5; 7 bases map to TRBD1. Germline CDR1 reads ENHRY; CDR2 reads SYGVKD. There are 13 residues in the CDR3. V lost 6 bases, J lost 6 bases, and 5 bases stayed unmatched. This CDR3 reads CAIREGAGQPQHF. CDR3 DNA sequence: TGTGCCATCAGGGAGGGGGCCGGTCAGCCCCAGCATTTT.

This clonotype was observed many times. The rearrangement joins TRBV5-1 to TRBJ1-2; D not certain. The germline V gene has CDR1 SGHRS and CDR2 YFSETQ. Trimming shortened V by 0 bases and J by 0 bases, and 9 bases separated the two germline ends. The CDR3 totals 15 residues. This CDR3 is CASSLVADTNYGYTF. The CDR3, as DNA: TGCGCCAGCAGCTTGGTGGCAGACACTAACTATGGCTACACCTTC.